A selection of T cell receptor beta chains follows, all from one sample in a study of cytomegalovirus exposure and HLA in healthy donors. Libraries were prepared by immunoSEQ multiplex PCR; TCRdb keeps only in-frame clonotypes and omits some of them. The profile shows 92,000 or so clones, less than 80% of them singletons. Sequenced input: PBMCs. These receptors originate from a woman aged 50 to 60 in good health and CMV-seropositive. Both conserved end residues are part of each CDR3. The D gene is left open where the match is weak. For some rows the clone size is stated as once, few or many, or as a class when expanded; others skip it.

J gene	clone size	V gene	D gene	CDR3 protein	CDR3 DNA
TRBJ2-5	.	TRBV4-1	TRBD1	CASSQGTGMEETQYF	TGCGCCAGCAGCCAAGGGACAGGGATGGAAGAGACCCAGTACTTC
TRBJ1-1	.	TRBV29-1	TRBD1	CSALRQGGVNTEAFF	TGCAGCGCCCTACGACAGGGTGGGGTGAACACTGAAGCTTTCTTT
TRBJ1-6	.	TRBV4-2	.	CASSQGGGGRNSPLHF	TGTGCCAGCAGCCAAGGGGGGGGCGGTCGGAATTCACCCCTCCACTTT
TRBJ2-1	few	TRBV11-1	.	CASRDRGHEQFF	TGTGCCAGCAGGGATCGAGGCCATGAGCAGTTCTTC
TRBJ2-3	.	TRBV6-1	TRBD2	CASSEGLAGGTDTQYF	TGTGCCAGCAGTGAAGGGCTAGCGGGGGGAACAGATACGCAGTATTTT
TRBJ1-4	.	TRBV2	TRBD1	CASSGLTGATNEKLFF	TGTGCCAGCAGTGGACTGACAGGGGCAACTAATGAAAAACTGTTTTTT
TRBJ2-1	.	TRBV7-2	TRBD2	CASSLFSGGYNEQFF	TGTGCCAGCAGCTTATTCAGCGGGGGCTACAATGAGCAGTTCTTC
TRBJ1-5	.	TRBV6-1	TRBD1	CASSEARDSLYSNQPQHF	TGTGCCAGCAGTGAAGCGCGGGACAGTCTTTATAGCAATCAGCCCCAGCATTTT
TRBJ2-2	.	TRBV6-5	.	CASSYSNSGTGELFF	TGTGCCAGCAGTTACTCGAACTCGGGCACCGGGGAGCTGTTTTTT
TRBJ2-1	.	TRBV5-1	TRBD2	CASSFSAGGGAEQFF	TGCGCCAGCAGCTTTTCTGCGGGGGGCGGGGCTGAGCAGTTCTTC
TRBJ1-2	.	TRBV7-2	.	CASSLSGGVYGYTF	TGTGCCAGCAGCCTCAGTGGGGGGGTCTATGGCTACACCTTC
TRBJ2-7	.	TRBV5-1	TRBD1	CASSFRDRDYEQYF	TGCGCCAGCAGTTTCCGGGACAGGGACTACGAGCAGTACTTC
TRBJ2-7	.	TRBV6-5	TRBD1	CASSYSGQSYEQYF	TGTGCCAGCAGTTACTCGGGACAGAGCTACGAGCAGTACTTC